The clone carrying this T cell receptor (beta chain) was counted between two and nine times. Its antigen remains unidentified. The people who gave samples were healthy Caucasians from Russia, aged about 6 to 100. Next came a second PCR, run for about 6 to 12 cycles, which used a sample-barcoded 5' primer along with a J-beta primer mix. A 12-random-nucleotide template-switch adaptor tagged each cDNA molecule. TCRdb reanalysed the 5' RACE reads using MiXCR and keeps one entry per CDR3 protein. The top ten clones hold about 15% of a sample with hundreds of thousands of distinct CDR3 sequences, about 30% of them seen once. This entry is derived from a study of blood T cells in healthy people across ages. Study-wide results and caveats: The study found more naive CD4+ cells and higher diversity in long-lived than aged donors. A strong correlation was seen between TCR beta diversity and naive T cell percentage.

Trimming removed 4 bases from V and 6 bases from J; junction bases left unmatched: 5. Germline assignment: CDR1 LGHDT and CDR2 YNNKEL (reference sequence). The CDR3 length is 14 residues. This sequence originates from a woman over 75 in good health. Material: blood. The chain recombines TRBV3-1 with TRBJ1-4; TRBD1 aligns across 7 bases. The CDR3 nucleotides are TGTGCCAGCAGCCCCGACAGGGTTGATGAAAAACTGTTTTTT. Translation gives CASSPDRVDEKLFF.